This passage covers 15 T cell receptor beta chains from one sample sequenced in a study of blood T cell repertoires in COVID-19. The method was immunoSEQ multiplex PCR; TCRdb's version includes in-frame clones alone and lacks a portion of them. The table lists roughly 120,000 clones, roughly 83% of them singletons. The source material was peripheral blood. All receptors come from a man aged 30-40 years with acute or convalescent COVID-19.

The sample holds a few counts of this clone. The rearrangement uses TRBV19 and TRBJ1-2; 9 bases fit TRBD1. V lost 6 bases and J lost 8; bases outside the gene matches: 13. The germline gives CDR1 LNHDA, CDR2 SQIVND (reference sequence). The CDR3 has 15 residues. As DNA, the CDR3 is TGTGCCAGTAGCCCCTCTGGGACAGGGTTCCTCGGCTACACCTTC. This gives the protein CASSPSGTGFLGYTF. Variable domain in full (rest from reference TRBV19 and TRBJ1-2): DGGITQSPKYLFRKEGQNVTLSCEQNLNHDAMYWYRQDPGQGLRLIYYSQIVNDFQKGDIAEGYSVSREKKESFPLTVTSAQKNPTAFYLCASSPSGTGFLGYTFGSGTRLTVV.

The chain has TRBV4-3 and TRBJ2-1; the match to TRBD2 covers 10 bases. The CDR3 has 17 residues. The J segment lost 1 base and the V segment lost 2 bases, leaving 5 bases of the junction unmatched. Germline lookup yields CDR1 LGHNA and CDR2 YSLEER. The CDR3 region is CASSQYYSGGSYNEQFF. The CDR3 DNA reads TGCGCCAGCAGCCAATACTATAGCGGGGGGTCCTACAATGAGCAGTTCTTC.

Only a few counts were recorded for this clone. This chain joins TRBV3-1 (or the pseudogene TRBV3-2) and TRBJ2-1; 10 bases align to TRBD2. This CDR3 has 16 residues. CDR1 is LGHDT and CDR2 is YNNKEL in the germline V gene (reference sequence). Losses at the gene ends were 0 bases for V and 8 bases for J; bases not matched to a gene: 7. Here the CDR3 DNA reads TGTGCCAGCAGCCAAGATCAGCGGGGGGGCTTAGATGAGCAGTTCTTC. Translation gives CASSQDQRGGLDEQFF.

The chain carries TRBV11-2 and TRBJ2-7; D unclear. Germline V gene data show CDR1 as SGHAT and CDR2 as FQNNGV. The germline V and J ends were trimmed by 5 bases and 3 bases, with 8 bases remaining between them. CDR3 length equals 12 residues. CDR3 in amino acids: CASSPNNYEQYV. In DNA form, the CDR3 reads TGTGCCAGCAGCCCGAACAACTACGAGCAGTACGTC.

The chain couples TRBV6-6 to TRBJ1-4; D is unresolved. This CDR3 has 15 residues. V dropped 7 bases and J dropped 8 bases, with 20 bases sitting between them. Germline CDR1 is MNHNY and CDR2 is SVGAGI (reference sequence). In DNA, the CDR3 is TGTGCCAGCAAAAGCCAACTCCCTGAGTGGGAAAAACTGTTTTTT. Its protein is CASKSQLPEWEKLFF.

As to this clone: Germline is not matched at one junction end, which may reflect a read error. V is TRBV5-8 and J is TRBJ1-1; D might be TRBD1 (6 bases). The CDR3 is 14 amino acids. Germline V gene sequence: CDR1 SGHTS, CDR2 YDEGEE. CDR3 in DNA: TGTGCCAGCAGCTTGGGAACAGGGAAGGGATGGGTAACCTTT. Protein sequence: CASSLGTGKGWVTF. The whole variable domain, filled in from reference TRBV5-8 and TRBJ1-1, reads EAGVTQSPTHLIKTRGQQATLRCSPISGHTSVYWYQQALGLGLQFLLWYDEGEERNRGNFPPRFSGRQFPNYSSELNVNALELEDSALYLCASSLGTGKGWVTFGQGTRLTVV.

The V call is TRBV19, the J call TRBJ2-5; 7 bases agree with TRBD1. The germline CDR1 and CDR2 sequences are LNHDA and SQIVND (reference sequence). The CDR3 sequence is 15 residues long. The ends lost 0 bases at V and 1 base at J; junction bases unmatched: 2. The CDR3 DNA reads as TGTGCCAGTAGTATAGAGACAGGGTTCCAAGAGACCCAGTACTTC. This translates into CASSIETGFQETQYF.

There are a few counts of this clone. The J gene is TRBJ2-2, the V gene TRBV7-8, with 14 bases matching TRBD2. Trimming at V came to 4 bases and at J to 5 bases, leaving 3 bases not matched to a gene. Germline V gene sequence: CDR1 SGHVS, CDR2 FQNEAQ. This CDR3 has 16 residues. The CDR3 reads CASSSGLAGGTGELFF. Here the CDR3 DNA reads TGTGCCAGCAGCTCCGGACTAGCGGGGGGTACCGGGGAGCTGTTTTTT.

The rearrangement links TRBV7-2 to TRBJ2-7; 7 bases are shared with TRBD2. V dropped 1 base and J dropped 4; count of bases not matched to a gene: 7. The germline CDR1 and CDR2 sequences are SGHTA and FQGNSA. There are 15 residues in the CDR3. In DNA form, the CDR3 reads TGTGCCAGCAGCTTAGTTGGGGGGGAAGGGTACGAGCAGTACTTC. Its protein is CASSLVGGEGYEQYF.

The chain recombines TRBV9 with TRBJ2-5; D gene uncertain. The CDR3 has 15 residues. Germline V CDR1 and CDR2: SGDLS, YYNGEE. Deletions cut 0 bases from V and 2 bases from J, with 11 bases between. The CDR3 DNA reads TGTGCCAGCAGCGTAGGTAGCAGTTCACAAGAGACCCAGTACTTC. Translating gives CASSVGSSSQETQYF. Variable domain in full (rest from reference TRBV9 and TRBJ2-5): DSGVTQTPKHLITATGQRVTLRCSPRSGDLSVYWYQQSLDQGLQFLIQYYNGEERAKGNILERFSAQQFPDLHSELNLSSLELGDSALYFCASSVGSSSQETQYFGPGTRLLVL.

CDR3 in DNA: TGTGCCAGCAGCCAAGATAACAGGGTGTCCAATCAGCCCCAGCATTTT. The encoded protein is CASSQDNRVSNQPQHF. This rearrangement joins TRBV4-2 to TRBJ1-5; D might be TRBD1 (6 bases). V lost 0 bases to trimming and J lost 3 bases, with 12 bases between them. Per germline, CDR1 LGHNA and CDR2 YNFKEQ. The CDR3 has 16 residues.

This clone has only one observation. This chain uses TRBV6-5 with TRBJ1-3, with 9 bases fitting TRBD1. Germline lookup yields CDR1 MNHEY and CDR2 SVGAGI. The CDR3 contains 14 residues. V gave up 8 bases and J gave up 3 bases; unmatched junction bases: 5. The CDR3 sequence: CASLGTGFGNTIYF. The CDR3 nucleotides are TGTGCCAGCCTGGGGACAGGGTTTGGAAACACCATATATTTT.

V and J are TRBV9 and TRBJ2-3; D is possibly TRBD1 (5 bases). With 3 bases removed from V and 2 bases from J, the gap between germline ends came to 16 bases. Germline CDR1 reads SGDLS; CDR2 reads YYNGEE. The CDR3 covers 16 residues. The CDR3 DNA is TGTGCCAGCAGCGACGGAACGGACAAGGCCACAGATACGCAGTATTTT. It is translated as CASSDGTDKATDTQYF. The full variable domain, with the rest looked up from reference TRBV9 and TRBJ2-3, is DSGVTQTPKHLITATGQRVTLRCSPRSGDLSVYWYQQSLDQGLQFLIQYYNGEERAKGNILERFSAQQFPDLHSELNLSSLELGDSALYFCASSDGTDKATDTQYFGPGTRLTVL.

V is TRBV5-4 and J is TRBJ2-3, with 9 bases matching TRBD2. CDR3 length: 15 residues. The ends lost 2 bases at V and 5 bases at J; junction bases unmatched: 6. The germline CDR1 and CDR2 sequences are SGHNT and YYREEE (reference sequence). The CDR3 sequence is CASSFLSAGGDTQYF. The CDR3 region has the DNA TGTGCCAGCAGCTTTTTATCAGCGGGAGGAGATACGCAGTATTTT.

The chain joins TRBV5-1 to TRBJ2-3, with a possible D match to TRBD1 (6 bases). This CDR3 comprises 15 residues. Germline V gene data show CDR1 as SGHRS and CDR2 as YFSETQ. Trimming took off 4 bases at V and 2 bases at J, with 14 bases between the two ends. The CDR3 region has the DNA TGCGCCAGCAGCATCATGTGGGGGCACACAGATACGCAGTATTTT. Residues: CASSIMWGHTDTQYF. Using reference TRBV5-1 and TRBJ2-3 for the parts outside the CDR3, the full variable domain is KAGVTQTPRYLIKTRGQQVTLSCSPISGHRSVSWYQQTPGQGLQFLFEYFSETQRNKGNFPGRFSGRQFSNSRSEMNVSTLELGDSALYLCASSIMWGHTDTQYFGPGTRLTVL.